This T cell receptor (beta chain) was identified in a study of quantifying T cell responses using KT2 cells. As for the study in general: Reverse transcription used primers in the TCR alpha and beta constant regions.

KT2, a clone with a known TCR, was spiked into unfractionated PBMC. This clonotype was observed a handful of times. With 6 bases removed from V and 10 bases from J, the gap between germline ends came to 13 bases. Germline CDR1 is MNHNS and CDR2 is SASEGT. This CDR3 has 12 residues. Each cDNA got a UMI-containing oligo ligated at its 3' end. First-round PCR used about 4 cycles and beta primers RC1.1 and RC1.2 covering TRBC1 and TRBC2. Separate processing of TCR alpha and beta chains began at the second PCR. TCRdb called the UMI-ligation and nested PCR reads again in MiXCR, with one record for every CDR3 protein. The sample lists over 25,000 distinct CDR3 sequences; 10% were seen once.

This clonotype was sampled from a human donor. The specimen sequenced was PBMCs spiked with cells of the T cell clone KT2. The chain joins TRBV6-1 to TRBJ2-1, with D unclear. The CDR3 DNA reads as TGTGCCAGCAGGTCCCTAGTGTACGAGCAGTTCTTC. Its translation: CASRSLVYEQFF.